This passage covers 4 T cell receptor beta chains from one sample sequenced in a study of T cell responses to AZD1222 COVID-19 vaccine. TCRdb's copy holds only in-frame clones and misses some; the assay was immunoSEQ multiplex PCR. The data contain approximately 44,000 clones, around three quarters of them seen just once; the ten biggest clones take up about 3.7%. The sequences come from peripheral blood, collected on day 0 of AZD1222 vaccination. These receptor sequences come from an adult in good health.

The CDR3 nucleotides read TGTGCCAGCAGTCCCCGGGGCGGGGAGCTGTTTTTT. Protein product: CASSPRGGELFF. The chain has TRBV6-6 and TRBJ2-2, with D possibly TRBD2 on 5 matching bases. The CDR3 is made up of 12 amino acids. CDR1 and CDR2 (germline): MNHNY, SVGAGI (reference sequence). V lost 5 bases, J lost 7 bases, and 8 bases lay in between.

The chain links TRBV11-2 to TRBJ2-1; D is perhaps TRBD1 (6 bases). The CDR3 is 14 amino acids. With 2 bases removed from V and 6 bases from J, the gap between germline ends came to 11 bases. Looked up from germline, CDR1 is SGHAT and CDR2 is FQNNGV. The CDR3 loop is CASSLLQGSNEQFF. The CDR3 nucleotides are TGTGCCAGCAGCTTATTACAGGGATCCAATGAGCAGTTCTTC.

This clone was detected only a few times. This chain uses TRBV24-1 with TRBJ2-5, with 9 bases aligning to TRBD1. This CDR3 contains 15 residues. Per germline, CDR1 KGHDR and CDR2 SFDVKD. V was pared by 9 bases and J by 4 bases, with 11 bases of the junction left unmatched. The CDR3 bases are TGTGCCACCGCGCACCCGGGACAGGGTGGAGAGACCCAGTACTTC. Translating it yields CATAHPGQGGETQYF.

The J gene is TRBJ2-7, the V gene TRBV6-5; 9 bases map to TRBD1. Germline V gene lookup returns CDR1 MNHEY and CDR2 SVGAGI. J lost 4 bases, V lost 2 bases, and 9 bases had no gene match. This CDR3 is 16 amino acids long. The CDR3 coding sequence is TGTGCCAGCAGTTACCTTCCGGGACAGGGTGTATACGAGCAGTACTTC. This sequence encodes CASSYLPGQGVYEQYF.